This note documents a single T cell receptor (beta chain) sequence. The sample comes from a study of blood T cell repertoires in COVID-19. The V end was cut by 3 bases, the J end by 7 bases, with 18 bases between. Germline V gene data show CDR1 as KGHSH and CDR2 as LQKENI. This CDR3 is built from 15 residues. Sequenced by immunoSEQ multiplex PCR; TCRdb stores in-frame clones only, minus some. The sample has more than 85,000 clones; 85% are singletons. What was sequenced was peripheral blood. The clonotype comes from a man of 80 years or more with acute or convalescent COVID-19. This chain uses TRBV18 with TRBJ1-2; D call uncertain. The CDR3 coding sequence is TGTGCCAGCTCACCGATATATGACACGACGAGTGGCTACACCTTC. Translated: CASSPIYDTTSGYTF.